This TCR beta chain was captured in a study of T cell repertoires in cytomegalovirus infection. About the research overall: Based on public TCR beta signatures, there were indications of CMV infection and of a matching HLA type. Study-level points and caveats: Summed public TCR beta family frequency identified CMV carriers bearing the relevant HLA. In two of eight donors, the top clonotype was HLA-C-restricted CMV-specific.

This clonotype was found many times. Its antigen is not known. Using its own MiXCR run on the reads, TCRdb lists one record per CDR3 protein. The sample has some 300,000 distinct CDR3 sequences; about a tenth are singletons. Germline CDR1 SGHTA, CDR2 FQGNSA. The CDR3 has 16 amino acids. Trimming removed 0 bases from V and 6 bases from J, with 14 bases in between. The chain employs TRBV7-2 and TRBJ2-2; perhaps TRBD2 as D (6 bases). The sequence was obtained from a human donor in good health (CMV status not recorded). Some clones in this sample may be carry-over from other donors' samples. The source material was PBMCs. The CDR3 here is CASSLASGEWSGELFF. CDR3 in DNA: TGTGCCAGCAGCTTAGCTTCGGGGGAATGGTCCGGGGAGCTGTTTTTT. Combining the CDR3 with reference TRBV7-2 and TRBJ2-2 gives the whole variable domain GAGVSQSPSNKVTEKGKDVELRCDPISGHTALYWYRQSLGQGLEFLIYFQGNSAPDKSGLPSDRFSAERTGGSVSTLTIQRTQQEDSAVYLCASSLASGEWSGELFFGEGSRLTVL.